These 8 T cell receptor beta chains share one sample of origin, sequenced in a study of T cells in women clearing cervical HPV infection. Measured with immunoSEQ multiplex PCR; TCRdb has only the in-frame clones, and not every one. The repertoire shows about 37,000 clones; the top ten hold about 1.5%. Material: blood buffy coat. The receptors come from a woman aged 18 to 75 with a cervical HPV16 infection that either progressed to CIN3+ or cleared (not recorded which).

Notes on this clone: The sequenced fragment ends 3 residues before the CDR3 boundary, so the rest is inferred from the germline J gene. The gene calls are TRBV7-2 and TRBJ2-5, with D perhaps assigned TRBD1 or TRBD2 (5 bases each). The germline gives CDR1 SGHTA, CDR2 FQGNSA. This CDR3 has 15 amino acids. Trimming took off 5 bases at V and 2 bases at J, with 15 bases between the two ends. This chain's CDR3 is CASSLLRGVQETQYF. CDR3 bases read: TGTGCCAGCAGCCTACTGAGGGGCGTACAAGAGACC.

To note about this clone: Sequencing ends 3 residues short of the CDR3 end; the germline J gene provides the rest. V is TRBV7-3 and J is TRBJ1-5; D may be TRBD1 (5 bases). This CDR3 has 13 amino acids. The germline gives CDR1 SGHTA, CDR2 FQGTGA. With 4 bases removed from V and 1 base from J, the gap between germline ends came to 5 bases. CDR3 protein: CASSSGSNQPQHF. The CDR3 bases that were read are TGTGCCAGCAGCTCAGGGAGCAATCAGCCC.

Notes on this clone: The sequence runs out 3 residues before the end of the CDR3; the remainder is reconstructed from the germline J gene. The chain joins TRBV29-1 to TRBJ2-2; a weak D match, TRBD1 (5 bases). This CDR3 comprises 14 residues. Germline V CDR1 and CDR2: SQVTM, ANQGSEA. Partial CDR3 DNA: TGCAGCGTTGCCCCAGCCTCTGGGGCCAACGTG. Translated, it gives CSVAPASGANV. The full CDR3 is CSVAPASGANVLFF.

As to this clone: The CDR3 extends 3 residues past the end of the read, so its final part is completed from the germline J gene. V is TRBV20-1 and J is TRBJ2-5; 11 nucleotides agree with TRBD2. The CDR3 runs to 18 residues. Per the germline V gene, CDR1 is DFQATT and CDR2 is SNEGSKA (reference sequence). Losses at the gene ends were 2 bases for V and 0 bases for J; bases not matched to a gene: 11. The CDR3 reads CSARKRGTSGSYQETQYF. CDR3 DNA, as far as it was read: TGCAGTGCTAGAAAGCGGGGGACTAGCGGCTCGTACCAAGAGACC.

CDR3 bases read: TGTGCCAGCAGCCCCTTCAATCAGCCC. Translated, it gives CASSPFNQP. The CDR3 in its entirety is CASSPFNQPQHF. The chain carries TRBV7-2 and TRBJ1-5; D uncertain. Read data end 3 residues before the CDR3 end; the end is taken from the germline J gene. The CDR3 covers 12 residues. The ends were cut back, 5 bases at V and 3 bases at J, with 5 bases in the middle. CDR1 and CDR2 (germline): SGHTA, FQGNSA.

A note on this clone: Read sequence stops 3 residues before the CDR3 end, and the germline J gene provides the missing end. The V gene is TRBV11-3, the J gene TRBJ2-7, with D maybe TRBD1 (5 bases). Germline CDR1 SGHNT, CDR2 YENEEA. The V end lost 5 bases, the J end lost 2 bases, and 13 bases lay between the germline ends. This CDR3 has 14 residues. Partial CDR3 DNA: TGTGCCAGCAGCCTGGCAGGGTCCCCCTACGAG. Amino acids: CASSLAGSPYE. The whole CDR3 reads CASSLAGSPYEQYF.

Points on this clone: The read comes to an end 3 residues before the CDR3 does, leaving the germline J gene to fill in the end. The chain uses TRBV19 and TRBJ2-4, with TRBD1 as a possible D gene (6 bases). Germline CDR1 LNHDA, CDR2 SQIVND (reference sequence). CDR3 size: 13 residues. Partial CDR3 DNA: TGTGCCAGTAGTTCAGGGGACAACTATGGT. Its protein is CASSSGDNYG. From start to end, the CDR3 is CASSSGDNYGQYF. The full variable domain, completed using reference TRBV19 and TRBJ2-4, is DGGITQSPKYLFRKEGQNVTLSCEQNLNHDAMYWYRQDPGQGLRLIYYSQIVNDFQKGDIAEGYSVSREKKESFPLTVTSAQKNPTAFYLCASSSGDNYGQYFGAGTRLSVL.

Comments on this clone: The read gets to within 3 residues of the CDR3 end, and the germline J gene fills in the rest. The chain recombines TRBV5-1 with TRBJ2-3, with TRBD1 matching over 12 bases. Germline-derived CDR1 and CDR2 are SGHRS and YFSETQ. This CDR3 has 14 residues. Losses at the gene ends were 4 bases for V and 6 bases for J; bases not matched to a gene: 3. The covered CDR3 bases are TGCGCCAGCAGCGAGGGACAGGGGGCGGATACG. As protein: CASSEGQGADT. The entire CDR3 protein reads CASSEGQGADTQYF.